One and the same sample provided the 26 T cell receptor beta chains below, sequenced in a study of blood T cells in healthy people across ages. A second PCR, run for about 7 to 12 cycles, used a sample-barcoded 5' primer plus a J-beta primer mix. TCRdb itself ran the 5' RACE reads through MiXCR, one entry per CDR3 protein. Of some 900,000 distinct CDR3 sequences listed, under 30% are singletons. The sample was blood. These receptors were collected from an elderly woman in good health.

The chain uses TRBV6-5 and TRBJ2-7; no definite D call. V shed 2 bases and J shed 3 bases, with 8 bases lying between them. The germline V gene encodes CDR1 MNHEY and CDR2 SVGAGI. CDR3 size: 13 residues. The CDR3 protein is CASSYGQNYEQYF. CDR3 DNA: TGTGCCAGCAGTTACGGCCAGAACTACGAGCAGTACTTC.

The chain employs TRBV13 and TRBJ2-4; 7 bases are a match to TRBD2. Looked up from germline, CDR1 is PRHDT and CDR2 is FYEKMQ (reference sequence). The CDR3 is made up of 14 amino acids. The junction had 2 bases not matched to a gene; V was cut back by 6 bases and J by 0 bases. The CDR3 protein is CASRRGVAKNIQYF. CDR3 DNA: TGTGCCAGCAGACGGGGGGTAGCCAAAAACATTCAGTACTTC.

The chain links TRBV12-3 or TRBV12-4 to TRBJ2-1; tentatively, D is TRBD2 (6 bases). The CDR3 is made up of 14 amino acids. The germline V and J ends were trimmed by 3 bases and 3 bases, with 9 bases remaining between them. CDR3 protein: CASSLEGYYNEQFF. CDR3 coding DNA: TGTGCCAGCAGTTTGGAGGGATACTACAATGAGCAGTTCTTC.

A remark on this clonotype: It is unclear where the CDR3 begins or ends on the DNA, so no DNA is shown, and the CDR3 is as TCRdb lists it. The V call is TRBV7-9, the J call TRBJ2-1. Germline V gene lookup returns CDR1 SEHNR and CDR2 FQNEAQ (reference sequence). The CDR3 region is 11 residues in length, termini included. CDR3 in amino acids: CASSFGNGQFF.

This clonotype was observed at least ten times. The chain recombines TRBV5-1 with TRBJ2-3; D is uncertain. The CDR3 sequence is 15 residues long. Trimming removed 0 bases at V and 4 bases at J, with 12 bases between. Germline V CDR1 and CDR2: SGHRS, YFSETQ. The CDR3 region is CASSLAGQPSDTQYF. The CDR3 DNA follows: TGCGCCAGCAGCTTGGCGGGCCAGCCCTCAGATACGCAGTATTTT.

The rearrangement links TRBV29-1 to TRBJ2-7, with D maybe TRBD2 (5 bases). Germline-derived CDR1 and CDR2 are SQVTM and ANQGSEA. V was shortened by 6 bases and J by 0 bases, with 15 bases between the two germline ends. The CDR3 consists of 14 residues. The CDR3 DNA reads TGCAGCGTCTTCCGTCGGGATAGCTCCTACGAGCAGTACTTC. Its protein is CSVFRRDSSYEQYF.

This clonotype has ten or more counts. Here the CDR3 reads CASSLAGIGGYEQYF. The DNA for the CDR3 is TGTGCCAGCAGCTTAGCCGGTATAGGGGGATACGAGCAGTACTTC. The chain has TRBV7-2 and TRBJ2-7; tentatively, D is TRBD1 (6 bases). V dropped 0 bases and J dropped 4 bases, with 13 bases sitting between them. Germline assignment: CDR1 SGHTA and CDR2 FQGNSA. This CDR3 region has 15 residues.

Comments on this clonotype: A read error may explain this, as a much larger clone is one base away. The chain is built from TRBV7-8 and TRBJ1-2, with D possibly matching TRBD1 (5 bases). The V gene's germline CDR1 is SGHVS and CDR2 FQNEAQ. V dropped 7 bases and J dropped 7 bases, with 16 bases sitting between them. The CDR3 has 13 amino acids. The CDR3 coding sequence is TGTGCCAGCAACTCGGTCGGGGCGGCTGGCTACACCTTC. This encodes CASNSVGAAGYTF.

In this sample, this clonotype turned up many times. This chain joins TRBV20-1 and TRBJ1-5, with D possibly matching TRBD1 (6 bases). The ends were cut back, 5 bases at V and 0 bases at J, with 14 bases in the middle. The length of the CDR3 is 15 residues. Per the germline V gene, CDR1 is DFQATT and CDR2 is SNEGSKA (reference sequence). The CDR3 reads CSALSDRYSNQPQHF. CDR3 DNA sequence: TGCAGTGCTTTGTCGGACAGATATAGCAATCAGCCCCAGCATTTT.

The CDR3 here is CASTATGGHQPQHF. CDR3 nucleotides: TGTGCCAGCACCGCGACAGGGGGACACCAGCCCCAGCATTTT. The chain carries TRBV6-2 or TRBV6-3 and TRBJ1-5, with 9 bases that match TRBD1. With 7 bases clipped from V and 7 bases from J, the junction kept 8 bases outside the gene matches. Germline CDR1 reads MNHEY; CDR2 reads SVGEGT. The CDR3 is made up of 14 amino acids.

This clonotype turned up a few times. The chain links TRBV9 to TRBJ2-3, with 12 bases identical to TRBD2. From germline, CDR1 is SGDLS and CDR2 YYNGEE. V lost 2 bases to trimming and J lost 3 bases; unmatched junction nucleotides: 4. CDR3 length: 16 amino acids. CDR3 sequence (DNA): TGTGCCAGCAGCGTTGTTCTAGCGGGGGGGACAGATACGCAGTATTTT. Amino acids: CASSVVLAGGTDTQYF.

As to this clonotype: This CDR3 is missing its conserved last phenylalanine or tryptophan, likely due to a read error. The rearrangement uses TRBV11-2 and TRBJ2-7; no clear D. CDR3 length: 15 residues. The V gene lost 0 bases and the J gene lost 3 bases, with 12 bases spanning the gap. The germline V gene has CDR1 SGHAT and CDR2 FQNNGV. CDR3 sequence (DNA): TGTGCCAGCAGCTTAGACAGGCCCATCCTCTACGAGCAGTACTGC. Translation: CASSLDRPILYEQYC.

The genes are TRBV6-5 and TRBJ2-7; a weak D match, TRBD2 (5 bases). V lost 0 bases to trimming and J lost 4 bases, with 19 bases between them. Germline CDR1 and CDR2: MNHEY and SVGAGI. There are 17 residues in the CDR3. The CDR3, as DNA: TGTGCCAGCAGTTACTCCTTGTTCGCGTCGCGGGTTTACGAGCAGTACTTC. Residues: CASSYSLFASRVYEQYF.

This rearrangement joins TRBV20-1 to TRBJ1-6; 9 positions agree with TRBD1. Trimming cost V 6 bases and J 1 base; bases outside gene matches: 4. The CDR3 consists of 15 residues. Germline values: CDR1 DFQATT, CDR2 SNEGSKA (reference sequence). Here the CDR3 reads CSAKDRGSYNSPLHF. The CDR3 coding sequence is TGCAGTGCAAAAGACAGGGGGTCCTATAATTCACCCCTCCACTTT.

The gene calls are TRBV12-3 or TRBV12-4 and TRBJ2-5; 10 bases map to TRBD2. The J call may be wrong; the DNA end is better matched by TRBJ2-7. This CDR3 spans 16 amino acids. DNA of the CDR3: TGTGCCAGCACCGTATGGACTAGCGGTATCCCAGGCGAGCAGTACTTC. Encoded protein: CASTVWTSGIPGEQYF.

In this sample, this clonotype turned up a few times. The chain is built from TRBV24-1 and TRBJ1-5, with D unclear. Between the trimmed V and J ends, which lost 5 bases and 7 bases, there was a span of 11 bases. In germline, CDR1 is KGHDR, CDR2 SFDVKD. The CDR3 is 13 amino acids. The CDR3 sequence: CATSGGLGQPQHF. CDR3 DNA: TGTGCCACCAGTGGAGGGCTCGGGCAGCCCCAGCATTTT.

This clonotype was seen many times. J is TRBJ2-1 and V is TRBV6-2 or TRBV6-3; D tentatively reads TRBD1 or TRBD2 (7 bases each). Germline values: CDR1 MNHEY, CDR2 SVGEGT. The CDR3 sequence is 14 residues long. Trimming removed 2 bases at V and 5 bases at J, with 10 bases between. The CDR3 DNA sequence: TGTGCCAGCAGTTACCAGGGGGGGCACAATGAGCAGTTCTTC. Its translation is CASSYQGGHNEQFF.

This clonotype was counted ten times or more. The chain is built from TRBV20-1 and TRBJ2-7; possible D gene TRBD2, 6 bases. V was clipped by 2 bases and J by 3 bases, with 14 bases between them. CDR3 length equals 14 residues. Germline V CDR1 and CDR2: DFQATT, SNEGSKA (reference sequence). Written as DNA, the CDR3 is TGCAGTGCTAGAAAACCGGGAGAGGGCTACGAGCAGTACTTC. Encoded protein: CSARKPGEGYEQYF.

V gene TRBV4-1 combines with J gene TRBJ1-6; the match to TRBD1 covers 7 bases. This CDR3 has 16 residues. Germline V gives CDR1 MGHRA, CDR2 YSYEKL. V shed 1 base, J shed 6 bases, and the junction held 6 bases outside the gene matches. The CDR3 DNA sequence: TGCGCCAGCAGCCAAGTCCGGGACAGCAGTAATTCACCCCTCCACTTT. Amino acid sequence: CASSQVRDSSNSPLHF.

This clonotype was found a few times. V usage is TRBV6-1 and J usage is TRBJ1-2, with TRBD1 matching 11 bases. V shed 8 bases and J 8 bases; nucleotides not matched to a gene: 4. The CDR3 length is 12 residues. Per the germline V gene, CDR1 is MNHNS and CDR2 is SASEGT. In nucleotides, the CDR3 is TGTGCCAGCGGACAGGGGGCGCGCGGCTACACCTTC. Translating gives CASGQGARGYTF.

In this sample, this clonotype turned up many times. The chain couples TRBV6-2 or TRBV6-3 to TRBJ2-7; D remains unclear. Between the trimmed V and J ends, which lost 2 bases and 0 bases, there was a span of 14 bases. The CDR3 length is 16 residues. Per germline, CDR1 MNHEY and CDR2 SVGEGT. The CDR3 DNA sequence: TGTGCCAGCAGTTACGAGTTACTGAGGAGCTCCTACGAGCAGTACTTC. Translation gives CASSYELLRSSYEQYF.

This clonotype came up many times. The chain uses TRBV12-3 or TRBV12-4 and TRBJ1-5; D ambiguous. The CDR3 contains 14 residues. V was cut by 4 bases and J by 3 bases, with 10 bases left in between. The CDR3 is CASSSRAINQPQHF. CDR3 coding DNA: TGTGCCAGCAGTTCCCGAGCCATCAATCAGCCCCAGCATTTT.

This clonotype was counted between two and nine times. A much larger clone lies one base from this, so it may be a read error. This chain joins TRBV9 and TRBJ1-6; no clear D. Germline assignment: CDR1 SGDLS and CDR2 YYNGEE. The CDR3 has 15 amino acids. The CDR3 here is CASSVDGGLNSPPHF. The CDR3 DNA sequence: TGTGCCAGCAGCGTAGACGGAGGCCTTAATTCACCCCCCCACTTT.

This clonotype occurred many times. The rearrangement links TRBV29-1 to TRBJ2-3, with D perhaps given as TRBD1 or TRBD2 (7 bases each). Trimming pared 0 bases from V and 1 base from J, leaving 23 bases between. Germline CDR1 is SQVTM and CDR2 is ANQGSEA. This CDR3 has 19 amino acids. CDR3 region: CSVEDPGEGAVFGTDTQYF. CDR3 nucleotides: TGCAGCGTTGAAGATCCCGGGGAGGGGGCTGTTTTCGGCACAGATACGCAGTATTTT.

The V gene is TRBV20-1, the J gene TRBJ2-1, with 8 bases matching TRBD2. Looked up from germline, CDR1 is DFQATT and CDR2 is SNEGSKA (reference sequence). The CDR3 contains 15 residues. The V and J ends lost 6 bases and 4 bases, in that order; junction bases with no gene match: 11. In nucleotides, the CDR3 is TGCAGTGCCCGGACAACTAGCGGCCGATACAATGAGCAGTTCTTC. Translation: CSARTTSGRYNEQFF.

Details on this clonotype: A much larger clone differs from this one at a single base, so this may be a read error. V and J are TRBV7-2 and TRBJ2-1; 8 bases are a match to TRBD2. The ends lost 5 bases at V and 8 bases at J; junction bases unmatched: 14. Germline V lookup: CDR1 SGHTA, CDR2 FQGNSA. The length of the CDR3 is 16 residues. The CDR3 DNA reads as TGTGCCAGCAGCCCTCTCAACGGGGGGGCAGGCGATGAGCAGTTCTTC. This encodes CASSPLNGGAGDEQFF. Using reference TRBV7-2 and TRBJ2-1 for the parts outside the CDR3, the full variable domain is GAGVSQSPSNKVTEKGKDVELRCDPISGHTALYWYRQSLGQGLEFLIYFQGNSAPDKSGLPSDRFSAERTGGSVSTLTIQRTQQEDSAVYLCASSPLNGGAGDEQFFGPGTRLTVL.